The T cell receptor (beta chain) under discussion was sequenced for a study of blood T cell repertoires in COVID-19. For the study at large: Samples came from the United States, Italy and Spain, spanning acute and convalescent COVID-19. Sources were T cells, B-cell-depleted T cells, or PBMCs; the material itself was cDNA or gDNA.

Source study methods: Reference gene primer amplification yielded estimated nucleated cell counts. Profiled with immunoSEQ multiplex PCR; TCRdb holds only in-frame clones, not every one. V and J calls plus clone size are reproduced from that table; the DNA served to infer D and trimming. The table lists about 55,000 clones, around four fifths of them singletons, with around 2% in the top ten. The V gene end was trimmed by 0 bases and the J gene end by 7 bases; junction bases not matched to a gene: 10. The CDR3 sequence is 19 residues long. Per the germline V gene, CDR1 is MGHRA and CDR2 is YSYEKL. Source material: peripheral blood. The sequence was obtained from a woman aged 55-70 years with acute or convalescent COVID-19. V usage is TRBV4-1 and J usage is TRBJ2-1, with TRBD2 identical over 15 bases. CDR3 coding DNA: TGCGCCAGCAGCCAAGATGGTCCCCGGACTAGCGGGGGGGTGAATGAGCAGTTCTTC. It is translated as CASSQDGPRTSGGVNEQFF.